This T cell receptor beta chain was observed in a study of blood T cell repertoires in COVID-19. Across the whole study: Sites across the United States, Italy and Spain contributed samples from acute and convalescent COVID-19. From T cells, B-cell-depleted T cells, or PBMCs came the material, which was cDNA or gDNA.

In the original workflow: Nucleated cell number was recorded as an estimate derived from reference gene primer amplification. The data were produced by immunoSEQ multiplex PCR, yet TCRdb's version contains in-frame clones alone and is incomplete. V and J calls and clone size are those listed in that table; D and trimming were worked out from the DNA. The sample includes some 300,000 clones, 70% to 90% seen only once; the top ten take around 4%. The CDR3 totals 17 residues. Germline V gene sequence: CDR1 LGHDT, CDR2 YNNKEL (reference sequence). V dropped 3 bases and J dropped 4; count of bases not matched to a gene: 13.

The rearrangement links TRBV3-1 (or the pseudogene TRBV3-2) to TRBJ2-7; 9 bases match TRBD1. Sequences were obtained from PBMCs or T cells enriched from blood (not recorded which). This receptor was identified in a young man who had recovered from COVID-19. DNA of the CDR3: TGTGCCAGCAGCCAGTTTGCCGGGACAGGGTTTTCATACGAGCAGTACTTC. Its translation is CASSQFAGTGFSYEQYF.